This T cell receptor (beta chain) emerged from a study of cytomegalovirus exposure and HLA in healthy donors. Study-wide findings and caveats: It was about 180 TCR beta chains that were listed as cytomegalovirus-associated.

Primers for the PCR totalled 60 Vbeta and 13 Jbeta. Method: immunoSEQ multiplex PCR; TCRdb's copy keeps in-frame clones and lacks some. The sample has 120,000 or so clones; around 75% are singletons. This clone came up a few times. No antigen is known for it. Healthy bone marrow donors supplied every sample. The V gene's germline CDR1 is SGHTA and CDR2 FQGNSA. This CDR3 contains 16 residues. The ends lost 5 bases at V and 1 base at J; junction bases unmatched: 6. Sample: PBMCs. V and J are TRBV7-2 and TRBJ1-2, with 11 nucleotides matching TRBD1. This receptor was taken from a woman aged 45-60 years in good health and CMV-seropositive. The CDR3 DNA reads TGTGCCAGCAGCGGACAGGGGGCGTTTCGTAACTATGGCTACACCTTC. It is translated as CASSGQGAFRNYGYTF.